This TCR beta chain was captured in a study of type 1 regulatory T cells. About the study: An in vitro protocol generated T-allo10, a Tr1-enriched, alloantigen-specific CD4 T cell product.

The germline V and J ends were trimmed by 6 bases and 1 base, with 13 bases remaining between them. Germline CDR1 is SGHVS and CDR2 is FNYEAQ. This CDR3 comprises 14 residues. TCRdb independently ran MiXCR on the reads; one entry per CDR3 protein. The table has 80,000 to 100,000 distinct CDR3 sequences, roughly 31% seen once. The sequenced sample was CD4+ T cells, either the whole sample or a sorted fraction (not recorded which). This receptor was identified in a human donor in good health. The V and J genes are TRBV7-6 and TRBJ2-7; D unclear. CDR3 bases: TGTGCCAGCAGTTCTGGCGTCCGATCCTACGAGCAGTACTTC. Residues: CASSSGVRSYEQYF. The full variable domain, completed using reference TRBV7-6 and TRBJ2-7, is GAGVSQSPRYKVTKRGQDVALRCDPISGHVSLYWYRQALGQGPEFLTYFNYEAQQDKSGLPNDRFSAERPEGSISTLTIQRTEQRDSAMYRCASSSGVRSYEQYFGPGTRLTVT.